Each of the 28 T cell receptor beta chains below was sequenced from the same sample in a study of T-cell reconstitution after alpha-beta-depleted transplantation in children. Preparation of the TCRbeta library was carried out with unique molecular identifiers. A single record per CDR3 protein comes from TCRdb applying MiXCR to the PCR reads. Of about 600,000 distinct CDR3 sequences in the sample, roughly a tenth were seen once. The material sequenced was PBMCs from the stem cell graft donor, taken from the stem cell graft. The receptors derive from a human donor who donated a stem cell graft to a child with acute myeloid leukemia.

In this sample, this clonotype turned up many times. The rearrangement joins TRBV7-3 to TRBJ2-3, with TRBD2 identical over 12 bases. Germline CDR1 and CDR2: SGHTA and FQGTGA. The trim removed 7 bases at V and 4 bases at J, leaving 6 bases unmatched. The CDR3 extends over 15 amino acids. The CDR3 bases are TGTGCCAGCAAACTAGCGGGAGGTGGCGCAGATACGCAGTATTTT. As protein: CASKLAGGGADTQYF. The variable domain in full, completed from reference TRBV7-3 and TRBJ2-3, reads GAGVSQTPSNKVTEKGKYVELRCDPISGHTALYWYRQSLGQGPEFLIYFQGTGAADDSGLPNDRFFAVRPEGSVSTLKIQRTERGDSAVYLCASKLAGGGADTQYFGPGTRLTVL.

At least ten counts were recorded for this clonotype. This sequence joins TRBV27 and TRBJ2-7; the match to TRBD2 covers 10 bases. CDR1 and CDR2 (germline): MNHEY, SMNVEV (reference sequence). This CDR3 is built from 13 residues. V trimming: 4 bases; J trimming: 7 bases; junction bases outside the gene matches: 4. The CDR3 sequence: CASSSLAGREQYF. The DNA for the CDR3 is TGTGCCAGCAGTTCACTAGCGGGGAGGGAGCAGTACTTC.

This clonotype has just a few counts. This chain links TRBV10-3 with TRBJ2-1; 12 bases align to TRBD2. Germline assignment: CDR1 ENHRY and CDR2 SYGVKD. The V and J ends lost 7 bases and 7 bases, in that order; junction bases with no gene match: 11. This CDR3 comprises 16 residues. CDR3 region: CAINPRLAGDLNEQFF. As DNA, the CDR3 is TGTGCCATCAATCCCCGACTAGCGGGGGATTTAAATGAGCAGTTCTTC.

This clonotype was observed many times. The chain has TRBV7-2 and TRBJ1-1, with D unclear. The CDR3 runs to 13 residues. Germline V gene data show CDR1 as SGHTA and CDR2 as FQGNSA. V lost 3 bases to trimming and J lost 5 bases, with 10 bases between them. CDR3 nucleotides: TGTGCCAGCAGCTTTAGGTTGAGGACTGAAGCTTTCTTT. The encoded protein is CASSFRLRTEAFF.

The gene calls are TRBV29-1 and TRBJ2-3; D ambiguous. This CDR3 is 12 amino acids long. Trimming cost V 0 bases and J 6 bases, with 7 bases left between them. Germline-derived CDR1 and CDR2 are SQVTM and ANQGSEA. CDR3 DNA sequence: TGCAGCGTTGAAGATCAAGGGGATACGCAGTATTTT. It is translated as CSVEDQGDTQYF.

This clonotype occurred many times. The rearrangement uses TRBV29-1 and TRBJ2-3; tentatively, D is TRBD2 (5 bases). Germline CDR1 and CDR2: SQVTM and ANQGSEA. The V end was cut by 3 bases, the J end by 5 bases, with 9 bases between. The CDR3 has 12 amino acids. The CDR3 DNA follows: TGCAGCGTTGACGAGGGAGTAGATACGCAGTATTTT. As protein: CSVDEGVDTQYF.

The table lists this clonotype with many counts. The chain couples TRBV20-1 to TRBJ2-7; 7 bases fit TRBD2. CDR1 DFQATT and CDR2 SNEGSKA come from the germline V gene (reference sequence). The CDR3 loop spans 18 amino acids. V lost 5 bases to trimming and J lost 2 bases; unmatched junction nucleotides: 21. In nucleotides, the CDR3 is TGCAGTGCTCCGGGGAACACCATTAGCGGGTCGGGAGCCTACGAGCAGTACTTC. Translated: CSAPGNTISGSGAYEQYF.

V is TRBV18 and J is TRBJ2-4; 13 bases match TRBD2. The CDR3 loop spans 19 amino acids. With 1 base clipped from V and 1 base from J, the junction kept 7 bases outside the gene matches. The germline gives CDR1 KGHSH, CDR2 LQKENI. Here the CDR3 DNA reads TGTGCCAGCTCACCACTTTCCGGGACTAGCGGGATGGCCAAAAACATTCAGTACTTC. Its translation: CASSPLSGTSGMAKNIQYF.

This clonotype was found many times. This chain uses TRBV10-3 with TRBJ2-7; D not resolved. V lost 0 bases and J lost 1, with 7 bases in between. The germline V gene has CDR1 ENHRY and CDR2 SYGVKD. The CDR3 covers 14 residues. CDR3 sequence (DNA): TGTGCCATCAGTGAGTCAGTCGCTTCCTACGAGCAGTACTTC. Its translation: CAISESVASYEQYF.

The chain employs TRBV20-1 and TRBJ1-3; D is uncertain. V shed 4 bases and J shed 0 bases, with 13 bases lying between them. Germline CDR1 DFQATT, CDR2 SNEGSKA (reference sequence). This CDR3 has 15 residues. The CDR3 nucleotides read TGCAGTGCTATTCCCGATGATAACTCTGGAAACACCATATATTTT. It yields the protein CSAIPDDNSGNTIYF.

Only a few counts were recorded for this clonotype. CDR3: CSAPGQDAVTQYF. CDR3 coding DNA: TGCAGCGCACCGGGACAAGACGCCGTTACGCAGTATTTT. The V gene is TRBV29-1, the J gene TRBJ2-3, with a possible D match to TRBD1 (6 bases). Trimming cost V 7 bases and J 8 bases, with 19 bases left between them. The length of the CDR3 is 13 residues. Germline loops: CDR1 SQVTM, CDR2 ANQGSEA.

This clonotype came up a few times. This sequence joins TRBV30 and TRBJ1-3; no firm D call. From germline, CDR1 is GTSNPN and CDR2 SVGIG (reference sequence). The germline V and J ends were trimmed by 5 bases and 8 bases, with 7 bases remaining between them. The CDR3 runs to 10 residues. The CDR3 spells CAWGLDTIYF. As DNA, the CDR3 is TGTGCCTGGGGGTTGGACACCATATATTTT.

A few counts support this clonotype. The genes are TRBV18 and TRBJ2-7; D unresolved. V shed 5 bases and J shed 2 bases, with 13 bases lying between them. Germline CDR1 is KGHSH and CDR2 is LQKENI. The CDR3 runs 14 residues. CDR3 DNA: TGTGCCAGCTCAAAAGTGATGGAGACCTACGAGCAGTACTTC. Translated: CASSKVMETYEQYF.

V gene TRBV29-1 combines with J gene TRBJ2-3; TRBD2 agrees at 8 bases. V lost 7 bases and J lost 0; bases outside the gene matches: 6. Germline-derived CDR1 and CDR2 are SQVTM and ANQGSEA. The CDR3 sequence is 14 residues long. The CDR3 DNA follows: TGCAGCGCTACTAGCGGCCCTAGCACAGATACGCAGTATTTT. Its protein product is CSATSGPSTDTQYF.

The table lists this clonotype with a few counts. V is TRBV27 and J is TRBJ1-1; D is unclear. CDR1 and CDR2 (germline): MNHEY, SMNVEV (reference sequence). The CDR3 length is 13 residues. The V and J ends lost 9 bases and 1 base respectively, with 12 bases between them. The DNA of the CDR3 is TGTGCCAGTCATAGTCCGACGAACACTGAAGCTTTCTTT. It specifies CASHSPTNTEAFF.

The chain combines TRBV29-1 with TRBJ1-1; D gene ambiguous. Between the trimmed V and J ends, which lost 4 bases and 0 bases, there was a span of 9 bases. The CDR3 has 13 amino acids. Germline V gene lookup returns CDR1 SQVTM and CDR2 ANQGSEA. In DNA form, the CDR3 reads TGCAGCGTTGCCCCAGACATGAACACTGAAGCTTTCTTT. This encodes CSVAPDMNTEAFF.

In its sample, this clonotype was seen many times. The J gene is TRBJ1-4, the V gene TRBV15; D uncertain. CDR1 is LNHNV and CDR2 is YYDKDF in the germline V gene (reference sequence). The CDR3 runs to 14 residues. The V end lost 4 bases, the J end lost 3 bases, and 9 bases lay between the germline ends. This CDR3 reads CATSTTRANEKLFF. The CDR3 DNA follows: TGTGCCACCAGCACCACAAGGGCTAATGAAAAACTGTTTTTT.

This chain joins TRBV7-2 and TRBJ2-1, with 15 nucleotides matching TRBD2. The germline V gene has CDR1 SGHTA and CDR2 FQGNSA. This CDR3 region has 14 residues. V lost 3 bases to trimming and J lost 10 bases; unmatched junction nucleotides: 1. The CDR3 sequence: CASSFGTSGREQFF. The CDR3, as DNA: TGTGCCAGCAGCTTTGGGACTAGCGGGAGGGAGCAGTTCTTC.

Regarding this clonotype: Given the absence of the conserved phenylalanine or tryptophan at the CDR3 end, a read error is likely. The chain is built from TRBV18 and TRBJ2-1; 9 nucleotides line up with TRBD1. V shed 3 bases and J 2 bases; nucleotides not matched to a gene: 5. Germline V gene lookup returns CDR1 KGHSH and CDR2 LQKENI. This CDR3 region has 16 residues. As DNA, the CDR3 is TGTGCCAGCTCACCGGGTCGGGACAGGGCCTACAATGAGCAGTTCTTA. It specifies CASSPGRDRAYNEQFL.

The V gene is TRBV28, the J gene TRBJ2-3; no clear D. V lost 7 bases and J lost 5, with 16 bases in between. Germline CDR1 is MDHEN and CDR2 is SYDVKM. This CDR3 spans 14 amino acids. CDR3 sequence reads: CASNVQVDGDTQYF. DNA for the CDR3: TGTGCCAGCAATGTCCAAGTAGATGGAGATACGCAGTATTTT.

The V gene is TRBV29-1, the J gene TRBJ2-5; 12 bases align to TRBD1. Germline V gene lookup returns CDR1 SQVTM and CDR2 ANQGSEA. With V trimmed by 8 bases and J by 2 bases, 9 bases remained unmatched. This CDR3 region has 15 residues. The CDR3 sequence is CSLAGTGGPQETQYF. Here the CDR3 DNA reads TGCAGCCTTGCCGGGACAGGGGGCCCTCAAGAGACCCAGTACTTC.

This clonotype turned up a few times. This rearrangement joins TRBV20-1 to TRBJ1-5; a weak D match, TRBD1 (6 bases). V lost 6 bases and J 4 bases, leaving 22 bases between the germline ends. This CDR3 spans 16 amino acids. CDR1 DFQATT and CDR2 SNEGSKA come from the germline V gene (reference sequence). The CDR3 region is CSALVRGGVTNQPQHF. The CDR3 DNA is TGCAGTGCCCTGGTCAGGGGAGGGGTGACGAATCAGCCCCAGCATTTT.

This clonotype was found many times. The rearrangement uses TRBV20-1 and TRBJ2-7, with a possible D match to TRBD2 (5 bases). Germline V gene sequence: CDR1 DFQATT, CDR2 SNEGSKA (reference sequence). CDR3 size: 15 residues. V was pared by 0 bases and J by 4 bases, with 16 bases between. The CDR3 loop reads CSARDEERGKYEQYF. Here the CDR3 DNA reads TGCAGTGCTAGAGATGAGGAACGAGGGAAGTACGAGCAGTACTTC.

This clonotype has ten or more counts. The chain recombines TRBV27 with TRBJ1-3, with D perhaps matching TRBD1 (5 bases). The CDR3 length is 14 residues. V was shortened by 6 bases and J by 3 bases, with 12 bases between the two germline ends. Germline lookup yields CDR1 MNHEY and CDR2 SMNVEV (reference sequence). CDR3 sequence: CASSPVGHGNTIYF. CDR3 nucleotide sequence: TGTGCCAGCAGCCCCGTGGGGCATGGAAACACCATATATTTT.

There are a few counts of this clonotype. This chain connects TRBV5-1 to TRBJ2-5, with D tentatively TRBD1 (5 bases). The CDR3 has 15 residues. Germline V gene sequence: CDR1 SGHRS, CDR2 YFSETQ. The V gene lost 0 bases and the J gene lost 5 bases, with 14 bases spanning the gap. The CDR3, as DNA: TGCGCCAGCAGCTTGGGGAGCAGGGAAACGGAGACCCAGTACTTC. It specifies CASSLGSRETETQYF.

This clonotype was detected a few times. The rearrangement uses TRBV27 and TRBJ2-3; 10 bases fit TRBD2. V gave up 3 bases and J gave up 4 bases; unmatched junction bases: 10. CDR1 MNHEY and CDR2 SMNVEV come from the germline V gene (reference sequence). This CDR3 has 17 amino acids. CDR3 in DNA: TGTGCCAGCAGTTTCGTGGCTAGCGGGAGTGGAGCAGATACGCAGTATTTT. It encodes CASSFVASGSGADTQYF.

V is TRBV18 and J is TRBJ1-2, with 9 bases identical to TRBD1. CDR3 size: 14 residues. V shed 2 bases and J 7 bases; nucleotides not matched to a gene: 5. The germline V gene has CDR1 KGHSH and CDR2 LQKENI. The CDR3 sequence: CASSPRQGVSGYTF. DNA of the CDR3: TGTGCCAGCTCACCAAGACAGGGGGTGAGTGGCTACACCTTC. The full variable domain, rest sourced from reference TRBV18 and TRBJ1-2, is NAGVMQNPRHLVRRRGQEARLRCSPMKGHSHVYWYRQLPEEGLKFMVYLQKENIIDESGMPKERFSAEFPKEGPSILRIQQVVRGDSAAYFCASSPRQGVSGYTFGSGTRLTVV.

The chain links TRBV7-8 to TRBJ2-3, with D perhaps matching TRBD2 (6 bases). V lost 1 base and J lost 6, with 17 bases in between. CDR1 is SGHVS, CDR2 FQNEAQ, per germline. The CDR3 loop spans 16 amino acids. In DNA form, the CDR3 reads TGTGCCAGCAGCTTAGGTAGCGGAGCCCCGGTGGATACGCAGTATTTT. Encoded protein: CASSLGSGAPVDTQYF.